A single sample is the source of the 12 T cell receptor beta chains below, sequenced in a study of Ad26.COV2.S vaccination and SARS-CoV-2 variants. Measured with immunoSEQ multiplex PCR; TCRdb has only the in-frame clones, and not every one. The data show about 350,000 clones, 88% seen once. Specified treatment: approximately 18 received Ad26.COV2.S at low or high dose, single or two shots; roughly five received placebo; per-sample allocation not given. All samples were drawn on day 63, counting from the first vaccine or placebo injection. This material consisted of peripheral blood, taken in a trial of Ad26.COV2.S vaccine versus placebo. Source of these receptors: a person aged 18-60 years who received the Ad26.COV2.S COVID-19 vaccine or a placebo.

V and J are TRBV5-4 and TRBJ2-3; D is unclear. The V gene's germline CDR1 is SGHNT and CDR2 YYREEE (reference sequence). Trimming left V 4 bases short and J 6 bases short, with 12 bases between. The length of the CDR3 is 13 residues. CDR3 amino acids: CASSPAREDTQYF. The CDR3 DNA sequence: TGTGCCAGCAGCCCCGCTAGAGAGGATACGCAGTATTTT.

The chain uses TRBV11-2 and TRBJ2-2, with 8 bases lining up with TRBD2. J gave up 7 bases and V 0 bases, and 1 base lay outside the gene matches. The CDR3 has 14 residues. Germline V gene lookup returns CDR1 SGHAT and CDR2 FQNNGV. As DNA, the CDR3 is TGTGCCAGCAGCTTAGAGGGACTAGACGGGGAGCTGTTTTTT. This codes for CASSLEGLDGELFF.

The rearrangement uses TRBV30 and TRBJ1-2, with D tentatively TRBD1 (5 bases). The V gene lost 0 bases and the J gene lost 8 bases, with 19 bases spanning the gap. Germline values: CDR1 GTSNPN, CDR2 SVGIG (reference sequence). The CDR3 sequence is 15 residues long. The CDR3 sequence is CAWSVISGSRDGYTF. Written as DNA, the CDR3 is TGTGCCTGGAGTGTAATTTCAGGCTCAAGGGACGGCTACACCTTC.

This chain uses TRBV28 with TRBJ2-5, with no clear D. CDR1 and CDR2 from the germline V gene are MDHEN and SYDVKM. Trimming pared 5 bases from V and 6 bases from J, leaving 10 bases between. CDR3 size: 12 residues. DNA of the CDR3: TGTGCCAGCAGTCCACTTAGCCAGACCCAGTACTTC. It encodes CASSPLSQTQYF.

The chain joins TRBV2 to TRBJ2-7; 7 nucleotides align to TRBD1. The J segment lost 5 bases and the V segment lost 6 bases, leaving 10 bases of the junction unmatched. Germline V CDR1 and CDR2: SNHLY, FYNNEI. The CDR3 has 14 residues. The CDR3 nucleotides are TGTGCCAGCAGGCCAGGGGGATCCGCTGACGAGCAGTACTTC. This gives the protein CASRPGGSADEQYF.

This chain uses TRBV28 with TRBJ1-1; weak D call: TRBD1 (5 bases). The germline gives CDR1 MDHEN, CDR2 SYDVKM. Trimming pared 2 bases from V and 4 bases from J, leaving 17 bases between. This CDR3 comprises 16 residues. DNA for the CDR3: TGTGCCAGCAGTTTACTGGCAGGGTCGCTGGCCACTGAAGCTTTCTTT. Translated, it gives CASSLLAGSLATEAFF.

The chain combines TRBV6-2 or TRBV6-3 with TRBJ1-2; 7 bases fit TRBD1. The V and J ends lost 2 bases and 8 bases, in that order; junction bases with no gene match: 8. The CDR3 runs 14 residues. Germline CDR1 MNHEY, CDR2 SVGEGT. DNA for the CDR3: TGTGCCAGCAGTTACCCCGGGACAGAGTTGGGCTACACCTTC. Protein product: CASSYPGTELGYTF.

This rearrangement joins TRBV7-3 to TRBJ2-1; maybe TRBD1 (7 bases). Trimming shortened V by 5 bases and J by 15 bases, and 23 bases separated the two germline ends. Looked up from germline, CDR1 is SGHTA and CDR2 is FQGTGA. The CDR3 is 14 residues long. The CDR3 sequence: CASSVLSRGGGWFF. In nucleotides, the CDR3 is TGTGCCAGCAGCGTTCTCAGCCGAGGAGGGGGCTGGTTCTTC.

The chain links TRBV7-6 to TRBJ2-7; 8 bases are a match to TRBD2. From germline, CDR1 is SGHVS and CDR2 FNYEAQ. The CDR3 length is 15 residues. V was pared by 4 bases and J by 3 bases, with 8 bases of the junction left unmatched. The CDR3 loop is CASSSTGGAFYEQYF. In nucleotides, the CDR3 is TGTGCCAGCAGCTCCACGGGGGGGGCGTTCTACGAGCAGTACTTC.

The V gene is TRBV30, the J gene TRBJ1-3; TRBD1 matches at 7 bases. This CDR3 has 16 residues. Per the germline V gene, CDR1 is GTSNPN and CDR2 is SVGIG (reference sequence). V trimming: 2 bases; J trimming: 1 base; junction bases outside the gene matches: 8. The CDR3 spells CAWSPLGDRSGNTIYF. CDR3 DNA: TGTGCCTGGAGTCCTCTGGGGGACAGATCTGGAAACACCATATATTTT.

This chain uses TRBV4-3 with TRBJ1-4, with 8 nucleotides matching TRBD1. This CDR3 has 16 amino acids. Germline CDR1 and CDR2: LGHNA and YSLEER. V trimming: 0 bases; J trimming: 7 bases; junction bases outside the gene matches: 7. In nucleotides, the CDR3 is TGCGCCAGCAGCCAAGAGGGGGACAGGCTAGGTGAAAAACTGTTTTTT. It codes for CASSQEGDRLGEKLFF.

The J gene is TRBJ2-3, the V gene TRBV6-4; D is ambiguous. V lost 0 bases and J 2 bases, leaving 9 bases between the germline ends. The CDR3 sequence is 15 residues long. From germline, CDR1 is MRHNA and CDR2 SNTAGT. The CDR3 DNA reads TGTGCCAGCAGTGACTCTAGGGTTCACACAGATACGCAGTATTTT. It specifies CASSDSRVHTDTQYF.